This T cell receptor (beta chain) comes out of a study of blood T cells in healthy people across ages. Collection of around 10 milliliters of peripheral blood was performed for each donor. The ends lost 5 bases at V and 7 bases at J; junction bases unmatched: 15. The CDR3 is made up of 16 amino acids. Germline CDR1 and CDR2: PRHDT and FYEKMQ (reference sequence). Then a second PCR, running roughly 7 to 11 cycles, was carried out with a sample-barcoded 5' primer and a J-beta primer mix. From the 5' RACE reads, TCRdb called clonotypes with MiXCR, one entry per CDR3 protein. The table records some 1,800,000 distinct CDR3 sequences, approximately 39% of them present only once. This clonotype was observed a few times.

Sequencing input: blood. The gene calls are TRBV13 and TRBJ2-5; TRBD2 matches at 8 bases. This receptor was identified in a human donor in good health. The CDR3 here is CASSDNYGTRSTTQYF. The CDR3 DNA is TGTGCCAGCAGCGACAATTACGGGACTAGGTCGACGACCCAGTACTTC.